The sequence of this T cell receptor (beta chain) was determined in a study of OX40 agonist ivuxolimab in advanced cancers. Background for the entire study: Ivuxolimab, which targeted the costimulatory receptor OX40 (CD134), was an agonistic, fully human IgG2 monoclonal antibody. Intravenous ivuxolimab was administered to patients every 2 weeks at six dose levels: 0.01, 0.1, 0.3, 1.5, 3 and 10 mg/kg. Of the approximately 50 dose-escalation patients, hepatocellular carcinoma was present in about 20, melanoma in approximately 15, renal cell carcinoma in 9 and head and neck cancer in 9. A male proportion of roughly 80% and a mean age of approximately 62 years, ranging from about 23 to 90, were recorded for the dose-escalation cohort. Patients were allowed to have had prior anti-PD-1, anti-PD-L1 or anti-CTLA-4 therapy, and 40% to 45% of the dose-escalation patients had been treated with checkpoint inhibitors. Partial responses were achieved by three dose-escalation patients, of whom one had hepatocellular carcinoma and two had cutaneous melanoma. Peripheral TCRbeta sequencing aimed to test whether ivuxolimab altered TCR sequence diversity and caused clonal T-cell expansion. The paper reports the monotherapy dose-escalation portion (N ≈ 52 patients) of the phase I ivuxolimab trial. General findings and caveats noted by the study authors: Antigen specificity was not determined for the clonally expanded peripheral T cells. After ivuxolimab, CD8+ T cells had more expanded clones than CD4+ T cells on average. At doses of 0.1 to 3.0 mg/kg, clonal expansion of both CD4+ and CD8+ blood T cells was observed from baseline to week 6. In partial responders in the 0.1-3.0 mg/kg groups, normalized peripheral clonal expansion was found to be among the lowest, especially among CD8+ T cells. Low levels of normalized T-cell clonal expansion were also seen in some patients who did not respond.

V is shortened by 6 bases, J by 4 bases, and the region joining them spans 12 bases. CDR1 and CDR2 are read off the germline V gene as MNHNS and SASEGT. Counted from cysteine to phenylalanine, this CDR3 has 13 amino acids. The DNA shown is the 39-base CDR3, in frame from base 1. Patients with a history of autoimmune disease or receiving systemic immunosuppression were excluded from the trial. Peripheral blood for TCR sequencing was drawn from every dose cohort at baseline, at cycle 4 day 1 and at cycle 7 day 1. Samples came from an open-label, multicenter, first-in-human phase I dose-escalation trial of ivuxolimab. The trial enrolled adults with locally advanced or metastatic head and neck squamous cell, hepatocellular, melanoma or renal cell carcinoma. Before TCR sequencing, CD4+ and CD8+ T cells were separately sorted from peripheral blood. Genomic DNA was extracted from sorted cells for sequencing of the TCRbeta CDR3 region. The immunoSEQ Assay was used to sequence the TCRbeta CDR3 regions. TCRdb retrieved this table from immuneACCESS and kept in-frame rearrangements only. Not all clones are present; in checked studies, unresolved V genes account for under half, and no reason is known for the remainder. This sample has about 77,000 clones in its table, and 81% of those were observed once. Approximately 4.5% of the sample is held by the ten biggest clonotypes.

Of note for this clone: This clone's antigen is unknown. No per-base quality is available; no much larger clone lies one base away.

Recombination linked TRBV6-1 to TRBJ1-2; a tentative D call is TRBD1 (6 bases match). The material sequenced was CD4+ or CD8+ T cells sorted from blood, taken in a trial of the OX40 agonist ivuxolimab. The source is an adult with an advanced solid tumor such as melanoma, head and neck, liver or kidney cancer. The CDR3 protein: CASRGQHTYGYTF. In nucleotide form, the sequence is TGTGCCAGCAGAGGACAGCACACCTATGGCTACACCTTC.